The 28 T cell receptor beta chains below were found in one sample sequenced in a study of blood T cell repertoires in COVID-19 (dated by TCRdb to the early 2020s). The library was made by the immunoSEQ multiplex PCR assay. TCRdb carries this immuneACCESS record with in-frame sequences only. Its versions omit some clonotypes, under half of them owing to an unresolved V gene in the studies checked, with the rest unexplained. This sample gives fewer than 250,000 clones in total; 80% to 90% of them show up just once. The ten largest make up approximately 3.7% of the sample. Sequenced material: PBMCs or T cells enriched from blood (not recorded which). The receptor source for this set is a woman aged 25 to 39 who had been exposed to COVID-19.

The J gene is TRBJ2-1, the V gene TRBV6-5; TRBD2 matches 7 bases. With V trimmed by 7 bases and J by 2 bases, 8 bases remained unmatched. CDR3 size: 15 residues. CDR1 is MNHEY, CDR2 SVGAGI, per germline. CDR3 residues: CASKRESGTYNEQFF. DNA of the CDR3: TGTGCCAGCAAAAGGGAGAGCGGGACCTACAATGAGCAGTTCTTC.

The V gene is TRBV4-2, the J gene TRBJ2-7; D is perhaps TRBD2 (5 bases). This CDR3 has 13 amino acids. V was shortened by 0 bases and J by 5 bases, with 8 bases between the two germline ends. The germline V gene has CDR1 LGHNA and CDR2 YNFKEQ. DNA for the CDR3: TGTGCCAGCAGCCAAGAGAGGGTCCACGAGCAGTACTTC. Translation gives CASSQERVHEQYF.

The chain combines TRBV24-1 with TRBJ2-2; weak D call: TRBD1 (6 bases). V lost 9 bases to trimming and J lost 3 bases, with 7 bases between them. The CDR3 length is 12 residues. Per the germline V gene, CDR1 is KGHDR and CDR2 is SFDVKD. The CDR3 DNA sequence: TGTGCCACCCAGGGGTACACCGGGGAGCTGTTTTTT. This encodes CATQGYTGELFF.

This clone was found once. This chain uses TRBV27 with TRBJ1-2; the match to TRBD1 covers 10 bases. Germline CDR1 MNHEY, CDR2 SMNVEV (reference sequence). The CDR3 consists of 14 residues. Unmatched junction bases numbered 9, after V lost 6 bases and J lost 8 bases. CDR3 nucleotide sequence: TGTGCCAGCAGAAACTCGACAGGGGGCTGGGGCTACACCTTC. This translates into CASRNSTGGWGYTF.

The rearrangement links TRBV6-1 to TRBJ1-1, with TRBD1 identical over 8 bases. CDR1 MNHNS and CDR2 SASEGT come from the germline V gene. V gave up 4 bases and J gave up 2 bases; unmatched junction bases: 9. The CDR3 contains 16 residues. The CDR3: CASSVTGTGPNTEAFF. The CDR3 DNA reads TGTGCCAGCAGTGTAACCGGGACAGGACCTAACACTGAAGCTTTCTTT.

The chain couples TRBV7-9 to TRBJ2-7, with a weak D call TRBD1 (6 bases). In germline, CDR1 is SEHNR, CDR2 FQNEAQ (reference sequence). Deletions cut 4 bases from V and 4 bases from J, with 17 bases between. The CDR3 sequence is 15 residues long. CDR3: CASSSPGQGRYEQYF. CDR3 nucleotide sequence: TGTGCCAGCAGCTCCCCCGGGCAGGGGAGATACGAGCAGTACTTC.

This chain uses TRBV20-1 with TRBJ1-4; 7 nucleotides agree with TRBD1. The V and J ends lost 3 bases and 13 bases, in that order; junction bases with no gene match: 5. The CDR3 length is 11 residues. Per the germline V gene, CDR1 is DFQATT and CDR2 is SNEGSKA (reference sequence). CDR3 loop: CSARLGGRLFF. The CDR3 nucleotides are TGCAGTGCTAGGTTAGGGGGCAGACTGTTTTTT.

The chain has TRBV9 and TRBJ2-5, with TRBD2 matching 8 bases. V gave up 0 bases and J gave up 1 base; unmatched junction bases: 11. This CDR3 is built from 18 residues. In germline, CDR1 is SGDLS, CDR2 YYNGEE. CDR3 DNA sequence: TGTGCCAGCAGCGTAGGGACAGCGGGACTAGTCCGCCAAGAGACCCAGTACTTC. Encoded protein: CASSVGTAGLVRQETQYF.

The chain couples TRBV10-2 to TRBJ2-7; 8 bases match TRBD1. Germline V gene data show CDR1 as WSHSY and CDR2 as SAAADI. J lost 0 bases, V lost 3 bases, and 7 bases had no gene match. CDR3 size: 16 residues. The CDR3 DNA reads TGCGCCAGCAGTGAACCCGGACAGGGCTACTCCTACGAGCAGTACTTC. It yields the protein CASSEPGQGYSYEQYF.

The J gene is TRBJ1-2, the V gene TRBV19; 8 positions match TRBD1. Trimming cost V 8 bases and J 8 bases; bases outside gene matches: 10. In germline, CDR1 is LNHDA, CDR2 SQIVND (reference sequence). The CDR3 runs to 13 residues. This chain's CDR3 is CASQPQGAPGYTF. DNA for the CDR3: TGTGCCAGTCAACCTCAGGGGGCGCCAGGCTACACCTTC.

The chain uses TRBV20-1 and TRBJ1-2, with 7 bases matching TRBD1. This CDR3 has 15 amino acids. CDR1 is DFQATT, CDR2 SNEGSKA, per germline (reference sequence). Unmatched junction bases numbered 11, after V lost 3 bases and J lost 4 bases. CDR3 bases: TGCAGTGCTAGTGAACGAGACAGGGATGCCTATGGCTACACCTTC. This sequence encodes CSASERDRDAYGYTF.

The chain carries TRBV4-1 and TRBJ1-3; D is unclear. This CDR3 has 17 amino acids. V was pared by 4 bases and J by 0 bases, with 16 bases between. The germline V gene encodes CDR1 MGHRA and CDR2 YSYEKL. CDR3 residues: CASSLLPTASSGNTIYF. In DNA form, the CDR3 reads TGCGCCAGCAGCCTCCTACCGACCGCTAGCTCTGGAAACACCATATATTTT.

This clone has a handful of counts. The chain recombines TRBV28 with TRBJ1-5, with TRBD1 matching over 9 bases. The CDR3 totals 14 residues. The germline CDR1 and CDR2 sequences are MDHEN and SYDVKM. Trimming at V came to 4 bases and at J to 7 bases, leaving 5 bases not matched to a gene. The CDR3 protein is CASSWTGEGQPQHF. The CDR3, as DNA: TGTGCCAGCAGTTGGACAGGGGAGGGACAGCCCCAGCATTTT.

The chain couples TRBV5-1 to TRBJ1-3; D remains ambiguous. The germline V gene encodes CDR1 SGHRS and CDR2 YFSETQ. The CDR3 is made up of 15 amino acids. V was shortened by 2 bases and J by 0 bases, with 9 bases between the two germline ends. The CDR3 nucleotides read TGCGCCAGCAGCTTAGAAAGCTACTCTGGAAACACCATATATTTT. It encodes CASSLESYSGNTIYF.

The chain recombines TRBV6-5 with TRBJ2-1; the D gene is possibly TRBD1 (5 bases). The germline gives CDR1 MNHEY, CDR2 SVGAGI. The CDR3 is 15 residues long. The germline V and J ends were trimmed by 5 bases and 8 bases, with 19 bases remaining between them. For the CDR3, the DNA is TGTGCCAGCAGTATGAGCGTAGGGGTTTTGTATGAGCAGTTCTTC. It translates to CASSMSVGVLYEQFF.

CDR3 sequence reads: CASSRTGDYGYTF. The CDR3 DNA follows: TGTGCCAGCAGCCGAACAGGGGACTATGGCTACACCTTC. The V call is TRBV12-3 or TRBV12-4, the J call TRBJ1-2, with TRBD1 matching over 7 bases. V gave up 6 bases and J gave up 3 bases; unmatched junction bases: 4. This CDR3 is 13 amino acids long.

The V gene is TRBV30, the J gene TRBJ1-2; possible D gene TRBD1, 6 bases. Per germline, CDR1 GTSNPN and CDR2 SVGIG (reference sequence). With 0 bases removed from V and 8 bases from J, the gap between germline ends came to 16 bases. This CDR3 spans 14 amino acids. The CDR3 DNA reads TGTGCCTGGAGTGTAGCCCCAGGAAGGGGGGGCTACACCTTC. It specifies CAWSVAPGRGGYTF.

The chain employs TRBV6-5 and TRBJ2-2; D is ambiguous. The CDR3 has 11 residues. CDR1 is MNHEY, CDR2 SVGAGI, per germline. Trimming took 10 bases from V and 2 from J, leaving 5 bases between them. For the CDR3, the DNA is TGTGCCATTTTAAACACCGGGGAGCTGTTTTTT. It encodes CAILNTGELFF.

The V call is TRBV7-3, the J call TRBJ1-2; D is perhaps TRBD1 (6 bases). Per the germline V gene, CDR1 is SGHTA and CDR2 is FQGTGA. With 0 bases removed from V and 1 base from J, the gap between germline ends came to 12 bases. The CDR3 sequence is 16 residues long. This chain's CDR3 is CASSLTGQGINYGYTF. The DNA of the CDR3 is TGTGCCAGCAGCTTAACCGGCCAGGGGATTAACTATGGCTACACCTTC.

The CDR3 nucleotides are TGTGCCTGCCTCGGGAGGGCCGGGGAGCTGTTTTTT. Translating it yields CACLGRAGELFF. The chain joins TRBV30 to TRBJ2-2, with 8 bases that match TRBD2. V dropped 6 bases and J dropped 6; count of bases not matched to a gene: 3. CDR1 and CDR2 (germline): GTSNPN, SVGIG (reference sequence). CDR3 length equals 12 residues.

CDR3 nucleotide sequence: TGTGCCAGCAGCCGGGACAAAGGAGCTTTCTTT. It is translated as CASSRDKGAFF. The chain combines TRBV7-8 with TRBJ1-1; D may be TRBD1 (6 bases). This CDR3 has 11 residues. The V end lost 5 bases, the J end lost 10 bases, and 11 bases lay between the germline ends. Per germline, CDR1 SGHVS and CDR2 FQNEAQ.

The chain uses TRBV5-1 and TRBJ2-7; D may be TRBD1 (6 bases). Germline CDR1 SGHRS, CDR2 YFSETQ. The length of the CDR3 is 15 residues. Trimming left V 4 bases short and J 4 bases short, with 18 bases between. For the CDR3, the DNA is TGCGCCAGCAGCCCGGCCCTGAACAGGGTTTACGAGCAGTACTTC. Translation: CASSPALNRVYEQYF.

This chain connects TRBV6-1 to TRBJ2-7, with D uncertain. CDR3 length: 16 amino acids. Trimming shortened V by 0 bases and J by 0 bases, and 12 bases separated the two germline ends. CDR1 is MNHNS and CDR2 is SASEGT in the germline V gene. The CDR3 DNA reads TGTGCCAGCAGTGAAGCGCTGTCTAGGTACTCCTACGAGCAGTACTTC. Amino acids: CASSEALSRYSYEQYF.

The V call is TRBV19, the J call TRBJ2-5, with D hard to call. The CDR3 length is 12 residues. V was pared by 5 bases and J by 2 bases, with 6 bases between. Germline CDR1 LNHDA, CDR2 SQIVND (reference sequence). CDR3: CASSAQQETQYF. The CDR3 nucleotides are TGTGCCAGTAGTGCCCAGCAAGAGACCCAGTACTTC.

The genes are TRBV2 and TRBJ2-2; 13 bases line up with TRBD2. Germline-derived CDR1 and CDR2 are SNHLY and FYNNEI. The ends lost 5 bases at V and 5 bases at J; junction bases unmatched: 5. The CDR3 covers 16 residues. Here the CDR3 reads CASSSMGLAGTGELFF. The CDR3 nucleotides read TGTGCCAGCAGTTCGATGGGACTAGCGGGAACCGGGGAGCTGTTTTTT. Drawing the rest from reference TRBV2 and TRBJ2-2, the complete variable domain is EPEVTQTPSHQVTQMGQEVILRCVPISNHLYFYWYRQILGQKVEFLVSFYNNEISEKSEIFDDQFSVERPDGSNFTLKIRSTKLEDSAMYFCASSSMGLAGTGELFFGEGSRLTVL.

This chain uses TRBV6-5 with TRBJ1-5; no reliable D call. The CDR3 spans 13 residues. Germline V gene data show CDR1 as MNHEY and CDR2 as SVGAGI. Trimming took 2 bases from V and 4 from J, leaving 6 bases between them. The chain's CDR3 is CASSYAENQPQHF. The CDR3 nucleotides are TGTGCCAGCAGTTACGCAGAAAATCAGCCCCAGCATTTT.

The chain couples TRBV2 to TRBJ2-7; TRBD2 matches at 14 bases. The germline V gene encodes CDR1 SNHLY and CDR2 FYNNEI. V gave up 6 bases and J gave up 0 bases; unmatched junction bases: 4. CDR3 length equals 16 residues. CDR3 sequence: CASSLGTSGSSYEQYF. CDR3 DNA: TGTGCCAGCAGCCTTGGGACTAGCGGGAGCTCCTACGAGCAGTACTTC.

This clone has a handful of counts. The chain links TRBV7-9 to TRBJ2-7; 9 bases line up with TRBD2. This CDR3 region has 17 residues. Unmatched junction bases numbered 13, after V lost 5 bases and J lost 2 bases. Germline values: CDR1 SEHNR, CDR2 FQNEAQ (reference sequence). The CDR3 is CASSHAQGLARTYEQYF. In nucleotides, the CDR3 is TGTGCCAGCAGCCACGCCCAAGGACTAGCGAGAACCTACGAGCAGTACTTC.